This entry concerns a single TCR beta chain. There is no known antigen for this receptor. There are no base qualities to consult, and no much larger clone falls within one base. The entry originates in a study of blood T cell repertoires in COVID-19 (dated by TCRdb to about 2020). Study-level background: Samples covering the acute and convalescent phases of COVID-19 were provided by collaborators in the United States, Italy and Spain. Samples were obtained from the ongoing ImmuneRACE study (first 160 participants) and from over 1,000 subjects provided by 6 global collaborators. A freely available public database, intended as a resource for researchers studying the immune response to SARS-CoV-2, is where the repertoires were released. The dataset comprised deeply sampled blood TCRbeta repertoires from subjects exposed to, actively infected with, or recovered from COVID-19. Where available, HLA class I and class II types were obtained from metadata supplied by the sample provider rather than from assay-based typing. The prospective study material was composed of cDNA or gDNA derived from T cells, B-cell-depleted T cells, or PBMCs. Sample metadata almost always included a de-identified subject ID, COVID-19 status, age in years and sex.

General findings and caveats noted by the study authors: The quantity of clinical and demographic metadata differed by source and by participant and was supplied without curation.

TCRbeta CDR3 regions were amplified from genomic DNA using the immunoSEQ Assay, a bias-controlled multiplex PCR. For the original study's pipeline: Within the assay, amplification of reference gene primers was used to estimate how many nucleated cells each sample contained. Sequence reads were collapsed and filtered to measure the absolute abundance of every unique TCRbeta CDR3 rearrangement. For each sample, productive Simpson clonality was calculated as the square root of Simpson's diversity index across productive rearrangements. TCRdb took over this immuneACCESS table, retaining in-frame rearrangements with V and J assigned. Such tables are incomplete; in checked studies, under half of the missing clones stem from an unresolved V gene, and the remainder is unexplained. V and J calls and clone size are given by that table; D and trimming were obtained from the DNA. Counted in this sample were 150,000 or so clones; just under 85% of them appeared once. The ten largest make up 9.2% of the sample.

In the prospective study, participants were roughly 18 to 100 years old, resided in approximately 25 geographic areas of the United States, and were enrolled through a virtual design. In the prospective study, participants were assigned to cohorts based on the clinical history participants reported in a screening survey and a study questionnaire. ImmuneRACE Cohort 3 recovered participants were defined by two consecutive negative NP/OP PCR tests, healthcare professional clearance, or symptom resolution. Mobile phlebotomists in the prospective study collected whole blood, serum and a nasopharyngeal or oropharyngeal swab from every participant. Additional blood draws and questionnaires over an approximately two-month period could optionally be provided by prospective study participants. Before DNA extraction, prospective study blood samples were shipped either frozen or at room temperature. Material for sequencing was PBMCs or T cells enriched from blood (not recorded which). The TCR comes from a man aged 50 or older who had recovered from COVID-19.

For the CDR3, the sequence is CASTEGTSDNSPLHF. DNA sequence: TGTGCCAGCACCGAAGGGACATCGGATAATTCACCCCTCCACTTT. This receptor chain uses TRBV7-8 and TRBJ1-6; TRBD1 might be the D gene, on 6 matching bases. V sheds 7 bases and J sheds 5 bases, leaving 15 bases between their ends. From the cysteine through the phenylalanine, the CDR3 covers 15 amino acids. The entry retains the CDR3 DNA only, 45 bases that are in frame from base 1. The germline V gene sets CDR1 to SGHVS and CDR2 to FQNEAQ.